This T cell receptor (beta chain) stems from a study of breast tumors, draining lymph nodes, adjacent tissues. MiXCR was run by TCRdb on the multiplex PCR reads, yielding one entry per CDR3 protein. The data contain some 250,000 distinct CDR3 sequences, less than 40% of them singletons. The lymph nodes were axillary draining lymph nodes from breast cancer patients. The germline gives CDR1 SGHDT, CDR2 YYEEEE. This CDR3 is 14 amino acids long. V lost 4 bases to trimming and J lost 6 bases; unmatched junction nucleotides: 8. This clonotype was counted at least ten times. What it binds is unknown. Study-level points and caveats: Tumor TCR diversity was below lymph nodes but above nontumor tissue. Most tumor T cells seemingly derive from lymph node, then expand in tumor.

What was sequenced was axillary lymph node tissue. The rearrangement uses TRBV5-6 and TRBJ2-7, with 9 bases aligning to TRBD1. This clonotype originated in a female donor with breast cancer. Some clones in this sample may be carry-over from other donors' samples. CDR3 region: CASSQDRGWSEQYF. CDR3 coding DNA: TGTGCCAGCAGCCAGGACAGGGGTTGGAGCGAGCAGTACTTC.